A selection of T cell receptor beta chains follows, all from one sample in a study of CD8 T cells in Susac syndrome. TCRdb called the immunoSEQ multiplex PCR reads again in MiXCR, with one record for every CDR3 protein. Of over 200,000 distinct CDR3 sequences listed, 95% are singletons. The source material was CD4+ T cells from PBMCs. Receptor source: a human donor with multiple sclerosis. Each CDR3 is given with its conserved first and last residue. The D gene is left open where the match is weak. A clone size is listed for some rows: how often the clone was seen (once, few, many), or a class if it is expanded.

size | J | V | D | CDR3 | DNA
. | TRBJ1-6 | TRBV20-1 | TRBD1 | CSASDRRYNSPLHF | TGCAGTGCGTCGGACAGGAGATATAATTCACCCCTCCACTTT
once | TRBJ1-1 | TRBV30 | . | CAWTRGDTEAFF | TGTGCCTGGACGCGGGGTGACACTGAAGCTTTCTTT
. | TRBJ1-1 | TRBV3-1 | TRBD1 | CASSQTGTEAFF | TGTGCCAGCAGCCAGACAGGGACTGAAGCTTTCTTT
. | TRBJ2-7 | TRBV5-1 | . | CASSTERDEQYF | TGCGCCAGCAGCACGGAACGAGACGAGCAGTACTTC
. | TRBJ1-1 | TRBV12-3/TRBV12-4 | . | CASSPPGVMNTEAFF | TGTGCCAGCAGTCCCCCGGGGGTCATGAACACTGAAGCTTTCTTT
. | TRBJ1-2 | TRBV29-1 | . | CSVDVGSVPLYGYTF | TGCAGCGTTGACGTAGGGTCGGTGCCCCTCTATGGCTACACCTTC
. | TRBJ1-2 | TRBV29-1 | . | CSVEATNYGYTF | TGCAGCGTTGAAGCAACTAACTATGGCTACACCTTC
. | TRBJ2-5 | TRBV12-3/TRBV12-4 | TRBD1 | CASSRGPGTQYF | TGTGCCAGCAGCAGGGGGCCGGGGACCCAGTACTTC
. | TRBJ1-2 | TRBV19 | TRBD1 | CASTQTGRGYTF | TGTGCCAGTACCCAGACAGGGCGCGGCTACACCTTC
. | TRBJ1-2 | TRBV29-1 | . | CSVETGGGYGYTF | TGCAGCGTTGAGACTGGGGGGGGCTATGGCTACACCTTC
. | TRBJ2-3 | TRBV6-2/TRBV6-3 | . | CASANTDTQYF | TGTGCCAGTGCAAACACAGATACGCAGTATTTT
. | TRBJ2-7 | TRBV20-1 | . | CSASGTSYEQYF | TGCAGTGCTAGCGGAACGTCCTACGAGCAGTACTTC
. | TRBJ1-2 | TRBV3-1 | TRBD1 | CASSHQNRGRWGYTF | TGTGCCAGCAGCCATCAAAACAGGGGGCGGTGGGGCTACACCTTC
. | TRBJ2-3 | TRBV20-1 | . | CSASRDPYSERLTDTQYF | TGCAGTGCCAGTAGAGACCCCTATTCGGAGCGGCTCACAGATACGCAGTATTTT
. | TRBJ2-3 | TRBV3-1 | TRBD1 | CASSPTGVTDTQYF | TGTGCCAGCAGCCCGACAGGGGTGACAGATACGCAGTATTTT
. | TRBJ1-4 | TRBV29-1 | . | CSAAAGGFHYEKLFF | TGCAGCGCGGCTGCTGGGGGCTTCCACTATGAAAAACTGTTTTTT
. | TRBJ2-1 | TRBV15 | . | CATSRDKTYNEQFF | TGTGCCACCAGCAGAGATAAAACTTACAATGAGCAGTTCTTC
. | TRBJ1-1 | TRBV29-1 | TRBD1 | CSVIWDRREAFF | TGCAGCGTTATTTGGGACAGGAGAGAAGCTTTCTTT
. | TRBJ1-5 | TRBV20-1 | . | CSAKVSSGNQPQHF | TGCAGTGCTAAAGTTTCATCGGGTAATCAGCCCCAGCATTTT
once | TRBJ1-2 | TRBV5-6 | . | CASSLPTRGGGYTF | TGTGCCAGCAGCTTGCCCACACGGGGGGGAGGCTACACCTTC
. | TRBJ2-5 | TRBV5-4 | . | CASGGNQETQYF | TGTGCCAGTGGGGGAAACCAAGAGACCCAGTACTTC
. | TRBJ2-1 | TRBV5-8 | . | CASSFDYPSRKQFF | TGTGCCAGCAGCTTTGACTATCCCTCAAGGAAGCAGTTCTTC
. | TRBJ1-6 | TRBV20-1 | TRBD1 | CSAREGTGGIDSPLHF | TGCAGTGCTAGAGAGGGGACAGGGGGCATAGATTCACCCCTCCACTTT
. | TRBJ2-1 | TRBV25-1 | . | CASSGEVPGSYNEQFF | TGTGCCAGCAGTGGGGAGGTCCCCGGAAGCTACAATGAGCAGTTCTTC
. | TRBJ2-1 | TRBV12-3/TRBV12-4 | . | CASSGPVEAWGEQFF | TGTGCCAGCAGTGGGCCTGTAGAGGCATGGGGTGAGCAGTTCTTC
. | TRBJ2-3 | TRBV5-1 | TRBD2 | CASRTSGPTDTQYF | TGCGCCAGCAGAACTAGCGGACCCACAGATACGCAGTATTTT
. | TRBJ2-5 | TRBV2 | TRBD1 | CASTGTGGSGTQYF | TGTGCCAGCACCGGGACAGGGGGCTCGGGGACCCAGTACTTC
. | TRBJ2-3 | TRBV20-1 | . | CSARDTGYNTQYF | TGCAGTGCTAGAGACACAGGGTACAATACGCAGTATTTT
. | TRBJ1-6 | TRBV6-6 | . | CASHPRAGSYNSPLHF | TGTGCCAGCCACCCCAGGGCAGGCTCCTATAATTCACCCCTCCACTTT
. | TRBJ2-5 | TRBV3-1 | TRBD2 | CASSRRTSGALQETQYF | TGTGCCAGCAGCCGAAGGACTAGCGGGGCGCTGCAAGAGACCCAGTACTTC
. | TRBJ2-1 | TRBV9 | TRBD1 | CASSWGQLAYNEQFF | TGTGCCAGCAGCTGGGGACAGCTAGCCTACAATGAGCAGTTCTTC
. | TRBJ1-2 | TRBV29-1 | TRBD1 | CSVDITGTGNDYTF | TGCAGCGTTGACATAACCGGGACAGGCAACGACTACACCTTC
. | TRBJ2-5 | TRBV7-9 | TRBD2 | CASSYTAGVQETQYF | TGTGCCAGCAGCTACACAGCGGGGGTCCAAGAGACCCAGTACTTC
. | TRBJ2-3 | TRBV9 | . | CASSVGAGSTDTQYF | TGTGCCAGCAGCGTAGGCGCAGGGAGCACAGATACGCAGTATTTT
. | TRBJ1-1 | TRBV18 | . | CASSPQVDTEAFF | TGTGCCAGCTCACCACAAGTGGACACTGAAGCTTTCTTT
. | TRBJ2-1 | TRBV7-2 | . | CASSPVGGDNEQFF | TGTGCCAGCAGCCCAGTGGGTGGTGACAATGAGCAGTTCTTC
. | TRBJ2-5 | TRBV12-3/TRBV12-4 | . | CASSRTFGLETQYF | TGTGCCAGCAGTCGGACCTTTGGTTTAGAGACCCAGTACTTC
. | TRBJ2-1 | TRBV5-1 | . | CASSLEGGIDNEQFF | TGCGCCAGCAGCCTGGAGGGGGGCATTGACAATGAGCAGTTCTTC
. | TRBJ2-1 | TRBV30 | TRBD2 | CAWNWRGAIQFF | TGTGCCTGGAATTGGCGGGGGGCCATCCAGTTCTTC
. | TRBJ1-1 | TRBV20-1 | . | CSAPWQGGTEAFF | TGCAGTGCTCCGTGGCAGGGTGGTACTGAAGCTTTCTTT
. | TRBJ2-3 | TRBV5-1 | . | CASSLRPEGTDTQYF | TGCGCCAGCAGCCTCAGACCCGAGGGCACAGATACGCAGTATTTT